Shown below are 31 T cell receptor beta chains from a single sample sequenced in a study of blood T cell repertoires in COVID-19. Here immunoSEQ multiplex PCR was the method, and the copy in TCRdb shows in-frame clones only, minus some. The sample lists roughly 350,000 clones, about 93% occurring once. The sample comprised peripheral blood. All receptors derive from a woman between 18 and 29 years old who had recovered from COVID-19.

The V call is TRBV5-5, the J call TRBJ1-2, with 7 positions matching TRBD1. Trimming removed 0 bases from V and 2 bases from J; junction bases left unmatched: 13. Germline lookup yields CDR1 SGHKS and CDR2 YYEKEE (reference sequence). The CDR3 contains 18 residues. CDR3 residues: CASSLAGTAYAPNYGYTF. CDR3 DNA sequence: TGTGCCAGCAGCTTGGCCGGGACAGCCTATGCTCCCAACTATGGCTACACCTTC.

The chain carries TRBV11-2 and TRBJ1-6, with TRBD1 identical over 7 bases. The CDR3 extends over 15 amino acids. V lost 4 bases, J lost 5 bases, and 5 bases stayed unmatched. CDR1 and CDR2 from the germline V gene are SGHAT and FQNNGV. The chain's CDR3 is CASSSGQQHNSPLHF. In nucleotides, the CDR3 is TGTGCCAGCAGCTCGGGACAGCAACATAATTCACCCCTCCACTTT.

The gene calls are TRBV30 and TRBJ2-1; D is ambiguous. V was pared by 0 bases and J by 0 bases, with 9 bases between. Per germline, CDR1 GTSNPN and CDR2 SVGIG (reference sequence). CDR3 length: 15 residues. CDR3 amino acids: CAWSVNTNSYNEQFF. In DNA form, the CDR3 reads TGTGCCTGGAGTGTAAACACTAACTCCTACAATGAGCAGTTCTTC.

CDR3 nucleotides: TGTGCCATCAGGGACGCCCTAGCGGGGTTTTACAATGAGCAGTTCTTC. This encodes CAIRDALAGFYNEQFF. The chain joins TRBV10-3 to TRBJ2-1; 9 positions agree with TRBD2. This CDR3 is built from 16 residues. Trimming at V came to 6 bases and at J to 4 bases, leaving 10 bases not matched to a gene. From germline, CDR1 is ENHRY and CDR2 SYGVKD.

The chain links TRBV15 to TRBJ1-1, with 10 bases that match TRBD1. Germline V gene sequence: CDR1 LNHNV, CDR2 YYDKDF (reference sequence). The CDR3 has 16 amino acids. Trimming removed 1 base from V and 0 bases from J; junction bases left unmatched: 2. In DNA, the CDR3 is TGTGCCACCAGCAGAGGACAGGGGGCCCTGAACACTGAAGCTTTCTTT. This encodes CATSRGQGALNTEAFF.

This clone was picked up a small number of times. The chain carries TRBV5-6 and TRBJ2-3; 13 bases are shared with TRBD2. Germline V gives CDR1 SGHDT, CDR2 YYEEEE. The CDR3 loop spans 18 amino acids. V was pared by 4 bases and J by 5 bases, with 13 bases of the junction left unmatched. The CDR3 coding sequence is TGTGCCAGCAGCCGGGGAGGACTAGCGGGAGTATTTGGAGATACGCAGTATTTT. This gives the protein CASSRGGLAGVFGDTQYF.

V gene TRBV5-6 combines with J gene TRBJ2-5, with D tentatively TRBD1 (6 bases). The CDR3 has 15 amino acids. Deletions cut 4 bases from V and 2 bases from J, with 15 bases between. Germline CDR1 is SGHDT and CDR2 is YYEEEE. The CDR3 nucleotides are TGTGCCAGCAGCAAGACCGGGACACTACAAGAGACCCAGTACTTC. It yields the protein CASSKTGTLQETQYF.

The CDR3 here is CASTYDRTYNEQFF. CDR3 DNA sequence: TGTGCCAGCACTTATGACAGGACCTACAATGAGCAGTTCTTC. The genes are TRBV6-5 and TRBJ2-1; tentatively, D is TRBD1 (6 bases). Germline V gene lookup returns CDR1 MNHEY and CDR2 SVGAGI. Trimming cost V 7 bases and J 2 bases, with 12 bases left between them. CDR3 size: 14 residues.

This clone was seen only a few times. Different DNA sequences within this sample yield the same CDR3. The chain employs TRBV30 and TRBJ1-5; TRBD1 aligns across 8 bases. Germline-derived CDR1 and CDR2 are GTSNPN and SVGIG (reference sequence). The CDR3 is made up of 13 amino acids. After removal of 0 bases from V and 5 bases from J, the junction contained 0 bases not matched to a gene. The CDR3 is CAWSVQGDQPQHF. For the CDR3, the DNA is TGTGCCTGGAGTGTACAGGGGGATCAGCCCCAGCATTTT.

The chain combines TRBV27 with TRBJ2-5; 10 bases match TRBD1. The CDR3 sequence is 18 residues long. Germline V lookup: CDR1 MNHEY, CDR2 SMNVEV (reference sequence). Trimming took 5 bases from V and 5 from J; bases not matched to a gene: 17. The CDR3 protein is CASSPGTGVGAFDETQYF. CDR3 bases: TGTGCCAGCAGTCCAGGGACAGGGGTAGGGGCATTCGATGAGACCCAGTACTTC.

The chain uses TRBV2 and TRBJ2-1; TRBD1 agrees at 7 bases. The CDR3 runs 15 residues. The germline CDR1 and CDR2 sequences are SNHLY and FYNNEI. Trimming removed 3 bases from V and 0 bases from J; junction bases left unmatched: 2. CDR3 sequence (DNA): TGTGCCAGCAGTGACAGGGGGAGCTCCTACAATGAGCAGTTCTTC. Amino acids: CASSDRGSSYNEQFF.

The chain couples TRBV7-9 to TRBJ2-1; tentatively, D is TRBD1 (5 bases). Germline lookup yields CDR1 SEHNR and CDR2 FQNEAQ (reference sequence). The CDR3 runs 14 residues. V was trimmed by 4 bases and J by 4 bases, leaving 11 bases between them. CDR3 residues: CASSSYDSYNEQFF. In DNA, the CDR3 is TGTGCCAGCAGCTCCTATGACAGTTACAATGAGCAGTTCTTC.

This chain uses TRBV30 with TRBJ2-3, with D possibly being TRBD1 (6 bases). The germline gives CDR1 GTSNPN, CDR2 SVGIG (reference sequence). V lost 8 bases and J 2 bases, leaving 14 bases between the germline ends. The CDR3 spans 13 residues. CDR3 coding DNA: TGTGCCCGCGAACAGGGAACCACAGATACGCAGTATTTT. Translating it yields CAREQGTTDTQYF.

The rearrangement links TRBV18 to TRBJ1-1; D gene unclear. Deletions cut 3 bases from V and 8 bases from J, with 10 bases between. The CDR3 covers 12 residues. CDR1 KGHSH and CDR2 LQKENI come from the germline V gene. The CDR3 DNA follows: TGTGCCAGCTCACCCACCCCGGGGGAAGCTTTCTTT. This encodes CASSPTPGEAFF.

The chain links TRBV21-1 to TRBJ2-5; the table's D call of TRBD2 was not tested on the DNA. TRBV21-1 is a pseudogene locus. This CDR3 has 14 residues. The chain's CDR3 is CASSKSGKEKTQYF. In DNA, the CDR3 is TGTGCCAGCAGCAAATCGGGTAAGGAAAAGACCCAGTACTTC.

The chain joins TRBV19 to TRBJ2-2; TRBD2 matches 7 bases. V lost 7 bases, J lost 5 bases, and 10 bases stayed unmatched. Germline CDR1 reads LNHDA; CDR2 reads SQIVND (reference sequence). CDR3 length: 15 amino acids. This CDR3 is CASIYTGGATGELFF. The CDR3 DNA reads as TGTGCCAGTATCTATACGGGAGGAGCAACCGGGGAGCTGTTTTTT.

This clone was detected once. The J gene is TRBJ1-3, the V gene TRBV10-2; 9 positions match TRBD1. After removal of 7 bases from V and 2 bases from J, the junction contained 9 bases not matched to a gene. Germline-derived CDR1 and CDR2 are WSHSY and SAAADI. CDR3 size: 16 residues. The DNA of the CDR3 is TGCGCCAGCAACATACCACAGGGGGCGGCTGGAAACACCATATATTTT. Residues: CASNIPQGAAGNTIYF.

The rearrangement links TRBV20-1 to TRBJ2-3; TRBD2 agrees at 7 bases. The germline CDR1 and CDR2 sequences are DFQATT and SNEGSKA (reference sequence). V was pared by 8 bases and J by 4 bases, with 3 bases of the junction left unmatched. The CDR3 spans 11 residues. The CDR3 here is CSQGRADTQYF. Written as DNA, the CDR3 is TGCAGTCAAGGGAGGGCAGATACGCAGTATTTT.

This chain joins TRBV18 and TRBJ2-7; tentative D call: TRBD1 (6 bases). The CDR3 totals 12 residues. Between the trimmed V and J ends, which lost 2 bases and 6 bases, there was a span of 8 bases. Germline V gives CDR1 KGHSH, CDR2 LQKENI. The CDR3, as DNA: TGTGCCAGCTCACCAAGGGGGATCGAGCAGTACGTC. It encodes CASSPRGIEQYV.

This clone was detected once. The genes are TRBV7-9 and TRBJ2-5; D is perhaps TRBD2 (6 bases). This CDR3 is 11 amino acids long. Trimming removed 8 bases at V and 4 bases at J, with 8 bases between. CDR1 and CDR2 from the germline V gene are SEHNR and FQNEAQ (reference sequence). CDR3 sequence reads: CASGGIETQYF. The CDR3 coding sequence is TGTGCCAGCGGGGGGATAGAGACCCAGTACTTC.

The DNA of the CDR3 is TGTGCCAGCAGCTTAGGTAGCGGGAGGGGAACTGAGCAGTTCTTC. Translated, it gives CASSLGSGRGTEQFF. The rearrangement uses TRBV7-2 and TRBJ2-1; TRBD2 agrees at 11 bases. CDR1 and CDR2 from the germline V gene are SGHTA and FQGNSA. Trimming removed 1 base from V and 9 bases from J; junction bases left unmatched: 5. CDR3 length: 15 amino acids.

This clone has a single count. CDR3 amino acids: CASSLVGRGPQETQYF. Written as DNA, the CDR3 is TGTGCCAGCAGCTTAGTGGGCAGGGGGCCTCAAGAGACCCAGTACTTC. The chain is built from TRBV11-3 and TRBJ2-5; 8 nucleotides match TRBD1. CDR1 and CDR2 (germline): SGHNT, YENEEA. V dropped 1 base and J dropped 2; count of bases not matched to a gene: 6. CDR3 length: 16 residues.

The V and J genes are TRBV6-6 and TRBJ1-2, with a weak D call TRBD1 (6 bases). Germline CDR1 and CDR2: MNHNY and SVGAGI (reference sequence). The CDR3 is 16 residues long. V gave up 5 bases and J gave up 0 bases, with 16 bases separating them. The CDR3 DNA reads as TGTGCCAGCAGTCGCAGGGGCAATAGAGCTAACTATGGCTACACCTTC. Residues: CASSRRGNRANYGYTF.

This chain links TRBV19 with TRBJ1-5, with D possibly being TRBD1 (6 bases). The CDR3 contains 14 residues. Between the trimmed V and J ends, which lost 6 bases and 9 bases, there was a span of 18 bases. Germline V CDR1 and CDR2: LNHDA, SQIVND (reference sequence). CDR3 sequence reads: CASSWGGPLTPQHF. CDR3 in DNA: TGTGCCAGTAGCTGGGGGGGCCCTTTGACGCCCCAGCATTTT.

This clone appeared a single time. This chain links TRBV27 with TRBJ1-1; the D gene is possibly TRBD1 (6 bases). CDR1 is MNHEY, CDR2 SMNVEV, per germline (reference sequence). The V end lost 7 bases, the J end lost 0 bases, and 12 bases lay between the germline ends. This CDR3 is 14 amino acids long. The CDR3 sequence: CASTKDRLNTEAFF. CDR3 DNA sequence: TGTGCCAGCACCAAGGACAGATTGAACACTGAAGCTTTCTTT.

The count of this clone is one. CDR3 loop: CASSNQRDGYGYTF. Here the CDR3 DNA reads TGTGCCAGCAGTAACCAGCGGGACGGCTATGGCTACACCTTC. The V and J genes are TRBV11-3 and TRBJ1-2, with D tentatively TRBD1 (5 bases). V shed 6 bases and J shed 4 bases, with 15 bases lying between them. CDR1 is SGHNT and CDR2 is YENEEA in the germline V gene. CDR3 length equals 14 residues. The complete variable domain, with remaining parts taken from reference TRBV11-3 and TRBJ1-2, reads EAGVVQSPRYKIIEKKQPVAFWCNPISGHNTLYWYLQNLGQGPELLIRYENEEAVDDSQLPKDRFSAERLKGVDSTLKIQPAELGDSAVYLCASSNQRDGYGYTFGSGTRLTVV.

The rearrangement links TRBV15 to TRBJ2-1; D is possibly TRBD2 (6 bases). Trimming left V 7 bases short and J 1 base short, with 20 bases between. This CDR3 is 17 amino acids long. The V gene's germline CDR1 is LNHNV and CDR2 YYDKDF (reference sequence). DNA for the CDR3: TGTGCCACCATGGGAAGCGGGCGAACCATATCCTACAATGAGCAGTTCTTC. It is translated as CATMGSGRTISYNEQFF.

The chain is built from TRBV5-1 and TRBJ2-7; maybe TRBD2 (7 bases). CDR1 is SGHRS, CDR2 YFSETQ, per germline. The CDR3 spans 17 residues. V shed 0 bases and J shed 2 bases, with 18 bases lying between them. The CDR3 region has the DNA TGCGCCAGCAGCTTGGGGTTGGCGGGGGCTGGGCCCTACGAGCAGTACGTC. Translation: CASSLGLAGAGPYEQYV.

This clone was seen a single time. The chain is built from TRBV3-1 (or the pseudogene TRBV3-2) and TRBJ2-6; 11 positions agree with TRBD1. Germline V lookup: CDR1 LGHDT, CDR2 YNNKEL (reference sequence). CDR3 length: 18 amino acids. After removal of 1 base from V and 3 bases from J, the junction contained 5 bases not matched to a gene. CDR3 protein: CASSQGSDRGLGANVLTF. In nucleotides, the CDR3 is TGTGCCAGCAGCCAAGGTTCGGACAGGGGGCTTGGGGCCAACGTCCTGACTTTC.

The rearrangement links TRBV5-1 to TRBJ2-5, with TRBD1 identical over 9 bases. In germline, CDR1 is SGHRS, CDR2 YFSETQ. The V and J ends lost 8 bases and 4 bases, in that order; junction bases with no gene match: 12. This CDR3 contains 15 residues. The CDR3 protein is CASTQDRGPRETQYF. CDR3 nucleotide sequence: TGCGCCAGTACCCAGGACAGGGGACCTAGAGAGACCCAGTACTTC.

This chain links TRBV5-1 with TRBJ1-1, with 9 bases identical to TRBD1. CDR3 length: 15 amino acids. Losses at the gene ends were 2 bases for V and 1 base for J; bases not matched to a gene: 3. Germline V gives CDR1 SGHRS, CDR2 YFSETQ. The CDR3 region is CASSFLQGANTEAFF. In DNA form, the CDR3 reads TGCGCCAGCAGCTTTCTACAGGGGGCGAACACTGAAGCTTTCTTT.